Sequencing of this T cell receptor beta chain was carried out in a study of tumor-infiltrating lymphocytes in primary liver carcinoma. Across the whole study: Resecting the tumor surgically was how the patients' primary liver carcinoma was treated. Patients were both men and women, whose ages ran from 30 to 69 years. In every tissue type, samples returned a similar yield of roughly 3.65 to 8 million productive TCRbeta reads. Overall study findings and caveats: Researchers found tumor-adjacent and tumor-blood pairs overlapped less than tumor region pairs.

There are 12 residues in the CDR3. The germline gives CDR1 SQVTM, CDR2 ANQGSEA. In regard to this clonotype: Its specificity is not known. A much larger clone differs by one base, so this may be a read error. Because it lacks the conserved phenylalanine or tryptophan at the end, this CDR3 is likely a read error.

Total RNA amounting to 500 ng was the source from which TCR beta cDNA was made with a constant-region primer. Three nested multiplex PCR rounds, a slightly modified ARM-PCR, produced the libraries for TCR beta. Each of the first two PCR rounds ran roughly 9 cycles with TRBV1-TRBV30 forward and C-beta reverse primers. MiXCR, applied by TCRdb to the multiplex PCR reads, yields one record per CDR3 protein. This table holds 300,000 to 400,000 distinct CDR3 sequences, about two thirds found once. Extraction also yielded germline DNA, while blood RNA was obtained from unsorted whole blood. The receptor's source is a man aged 40-50 years with primary liver carcinoma and hepatitis B virus infection. The sequenced sample was peripheral blood. The V and J genes are TRBV29-1 and TRBJ1-1; the D gene is possibly TRBD1 (5 bases). CDR3 amino acids: CSPCGGNTEAFI. The CDR3 DNA reads as TGCAGTCCATGCGGGGGGAACACTGAAGCTTTCATT.